This is a list of T cell receptor beta chains from one sample in a study of spatial heterogeneity in lung cancer. MiXCR was run by TCRdb on the 5' RACE reads, yielding one entry per CDR3 protein. The sample lists about 36,000 distinct CDR3 sequences, roughly 5.5% seen once, with under 30% in the top ten. The source was PBMCs, collected at surgery. The receptors derive from a female donor with early-stage non-small cell lung cancer. Both conserved end residues are part of each CDR3.

v_call,j_call,cdr3_aa
TRBV5-1,TRBJ2-3,CASSRYGREADTQYF
TRBV2,TRBJ1-2,CASSEAWAGRIRLLGHGYTF
TRBV5-4,TRBJ2-7,CASSSGTGVGEQYF
TRBV29-1,TRBJ2-1,CSVGTLAGGDNEQFF
TRBV12-3/TRBV12-4,TRBJ2-5,CASSLRRGGEETQYF
TRBV15,TRBJ1-2,CATSSGGGQGYYGYTF
TRBV19,TRBJ2-3,CASDRGVSPNTQYF
TRBV6-5,TRBJ2-1,CASSPVGVYNEQFF
TRBV10-2,TRBJ2-5,CASSEYSQETQYF
TRBV7-6,TRBJ2-1,CASSSLELALNNEQFF
TRBV7-2,TRBJ2-5,CASSLGFLEETQYF
TRBV3-1,TRBJ2-1,CASSPSYNEQFF
TRBV27,TRBJ2-7,CASFSASYEQYF
TRBV5-1,TRBJ2-3,CASSLGGTSTDTQYF
TRBV28,TRBJ2-5,CASSLKRRAKETQYF
TRBV2,TRBJ2-7,CASRTRIAGGSEQYF
TRBV10-3,TRBJ2-5,CAISEQAGRETQYF
TRBV5-1,TRBJ1-2,CASSSPSTRYGYTF
TRBV10-3,TRBJ1-5,CAISETYQSRGGNQPQHF
TRBV7-8,TRBJ1-6,CASSPWTAYNSPLHF
TRBV19,TRBJ1-2,CASRSGGGGYTF
TRBV12-3/TRBV12-4,TRBJ1-5,CASSSGGRGPVGQPQHF
TRBV5-1,TRBJ1-1,CASSFAQGGSEAFF
TRBV20-1,TRBJ2-3,CSAPPIFGGTDTQYF
TRBV5-1,TRBJ2-5,CASSLVLAGQETQYF
TRBV5-1,TRBJ1-4,CASSLRGGEGEKLFF
TRBV4-3,TRBJ1-2,CASSQGLADGYTF
TRBV19,TRBJ1-5,CASSPILNRGSTSNQPQHF
TRBV6-2/TRBV6-3,TRBJ1-3,CASSYPRGTSGNTIYF
TRBV7-8,TRBJ2-1,CASSEGGAGGLSYNEQFF
TRBV15,TRBJ2-5,CATSRGTQETQYF
TRBV19,TRBJ2-7,CASSLVAGEAYEQYF
TRBV7-9,TRBJ2-3,CASSLAPAVDTQYF
TRBV28,TRBJ1-1,CASSPGDRVSTEAFF
TRBV28,TRBJ1-2,CASSFRPPYTF
TRBV7-8,TRBJ1-2,CASSLAAVTPNYGYTF
TRBV2,TRBJ2-3,CASRLGVRTDTQYF
TRBV18,TRBJ2-1,CASSPGLAGVSNEQFF
TRBV7-9,TRBJ2-4,CASSRQGTSGNIQYF
TRBV12-3/TRBV12-4,TRBJ1-1,CASSFLRRTEAFF
TRBV18,TRBJ2-1,CASSRTGSEVHEQFF
TRBV28,TRBJ2-5,CASSLSPTEGETQYF
TRBV6-1,TRBJ1-5,CASNQGSSNQPQHF
TRBV6-5,TRBJ1-4,CASRDRVGEKLFF
TRBV5-6,TRBJ1-1,CASSRAPGTGGNTEAFF